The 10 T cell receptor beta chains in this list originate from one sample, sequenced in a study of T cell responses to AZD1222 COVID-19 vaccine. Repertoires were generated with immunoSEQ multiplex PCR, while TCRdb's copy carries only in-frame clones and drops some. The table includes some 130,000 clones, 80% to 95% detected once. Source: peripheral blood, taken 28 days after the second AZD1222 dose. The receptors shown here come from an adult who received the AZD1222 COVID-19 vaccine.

This CDR3 reads CASSGKGVNQPQHF. CDR3 DNA sequence: TGTGCCAGCAGCGGTAAGGGAGTCAATCAGCCCCAGCATTTT. V is TRBV9 and J is TRBJ1-5; D is unclear. This CDR3 region has 14 residues. The germline CDR1 and CDR2 sequences are SGDLS and YYNGEE. Trimming took 3 bases from V and 3 from J, leaving 10 bases between them. The variable domain in full, completed from reference TRBV9 and TRBJ1-5, reads DSGVTQTPKHLITATGQRVTLRCSPRSGDLSVYWYQQSLDQGLQFLIQYYNGEERAKGNILERFSAQQFPDLHSELNLSSLELGDSALYFCASSGKGVNQPQHFGDGTRLSIL.

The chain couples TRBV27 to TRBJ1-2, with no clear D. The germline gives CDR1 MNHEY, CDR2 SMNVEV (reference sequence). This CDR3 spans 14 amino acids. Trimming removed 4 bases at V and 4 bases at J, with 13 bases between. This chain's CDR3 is CASSSTAGAYGYTF. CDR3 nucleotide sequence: TGTGCCAGCAGTTCCACGGCAGGTGCCTATGGCTACACCTTC.

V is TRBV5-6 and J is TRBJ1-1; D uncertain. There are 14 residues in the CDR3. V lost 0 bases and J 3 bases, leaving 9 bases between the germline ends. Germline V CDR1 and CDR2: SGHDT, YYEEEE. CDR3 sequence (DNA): TGTGCCAGCAGCTTGGTTTCCCAGTACACTGAAGCTTTCTTT. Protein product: CASSLVSQYTEAFF.

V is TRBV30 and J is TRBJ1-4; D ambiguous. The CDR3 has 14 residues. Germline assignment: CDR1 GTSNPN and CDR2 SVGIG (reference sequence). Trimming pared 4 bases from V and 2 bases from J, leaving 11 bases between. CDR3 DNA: TGTGCCTGGACCTCCCTCAGGACTAATGAAAAACTGTTTTTT. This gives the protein CAWTSLRTNEKLFF. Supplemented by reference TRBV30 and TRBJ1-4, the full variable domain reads SQTIHQWPATLVQPVGSPLSLECTVEGTSNPNLYWYRQAAGRGLQLLFYSVGIGQISSEVPQNLSASRPQDRQFILSSKKLLLSDSGFYLCAWTSLRTNEKLFFGSGTQLSVL.

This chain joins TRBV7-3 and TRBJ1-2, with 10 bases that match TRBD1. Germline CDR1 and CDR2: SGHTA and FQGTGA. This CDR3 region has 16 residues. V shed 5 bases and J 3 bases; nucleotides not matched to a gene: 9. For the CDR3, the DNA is TGTGCCAGCAGCCCAGGGGCCGGACAGGGGGACTATGGCTACACCTTC. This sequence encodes CASSPGAGQGDYGYTF.

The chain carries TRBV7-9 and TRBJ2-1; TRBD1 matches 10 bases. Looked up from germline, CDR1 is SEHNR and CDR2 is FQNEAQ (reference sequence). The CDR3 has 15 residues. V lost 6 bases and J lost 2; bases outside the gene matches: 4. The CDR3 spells CASSLDRGPYNEQFF. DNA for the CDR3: TGTGCCAGCAGTCTCGACAGGGGGCCCTACAATGAGCAGTTCTTC.

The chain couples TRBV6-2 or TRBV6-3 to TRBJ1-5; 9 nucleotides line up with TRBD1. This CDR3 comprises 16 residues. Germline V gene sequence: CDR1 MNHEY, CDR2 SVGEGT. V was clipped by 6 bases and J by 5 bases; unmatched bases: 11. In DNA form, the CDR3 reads TGTGCCAGCAGCCTACATACAGGGGGCTCGGATCAGCCCCAGCATTTT. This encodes CASSLHTGGSDQPQHF.

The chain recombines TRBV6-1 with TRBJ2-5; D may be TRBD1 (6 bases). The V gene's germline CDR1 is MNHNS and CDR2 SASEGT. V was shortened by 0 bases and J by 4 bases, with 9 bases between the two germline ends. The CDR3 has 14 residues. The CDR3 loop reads CASSEAQGRETQYF. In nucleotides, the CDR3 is TGTGCCAGCAGTGAAGCGCAGGGGAGAGAGACCCAGTACTTC.

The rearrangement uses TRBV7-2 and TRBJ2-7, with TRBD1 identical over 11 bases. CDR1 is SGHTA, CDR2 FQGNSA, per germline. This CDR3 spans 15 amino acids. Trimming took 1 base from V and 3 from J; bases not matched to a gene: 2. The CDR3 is CASSLVGTGGYEQYF. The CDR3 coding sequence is TGTGCCAGCAGCTTAGTTGGGACAGGGGGCTACGAGCAGTACTTC.

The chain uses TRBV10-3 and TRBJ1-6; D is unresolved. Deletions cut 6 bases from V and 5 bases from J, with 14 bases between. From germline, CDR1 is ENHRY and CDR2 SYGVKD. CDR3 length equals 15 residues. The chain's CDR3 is CAIRGSDGHNSPLHF. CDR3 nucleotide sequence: TGTGCCATCAGGGGAAGTGACGGTCATAATTCACCCCTCCACTTT.